These 8 T cell receptor beta chains originate from one sample sequenced in a study of blood T cell repertoires in COVID-19. Clones were read by immunoSEQ multiplex PCR, and TCRdb kept only the in-frame ones, dropping some. The sample shows over 90,000 clones, roughly 80% of them seen only once. The sample was peripheral blood. The origin of the receptors is a human donor in a cohort sampled during active COVID-19.

The rearrangement links TRBV7-3 to TRBJ1-1; no firm D call. The V gene's germline CDR1 is SGHTA and CDR2 FQGTGA. The ends were cut back, 2 bases at V and 0 bases at J, with 7 bases in the middle. The CDR3 totals 14 residues. CDR3 sequence reads: CASSLEGLNTEAFF. The CDR3 DNA sequence: TGTGCCAGCAGCTTAGAGGGCCTGAACACTGAAGCTTTCTTT.

The genes are TRBV4-2 and TRBJ2-1; 11 bases are a match to TRBD1. This CDR3 region has 15 residues. Germline-derived CDR1 and CDR2 are LGHNA and YNFKEQ. J gave up 2 bases and V 3 bases, and 0 bases lay outside the gene matches. The CDR3 sequence: CASSQGQGAYNEQFF. The CDR3 coding sequence is TGTGCCAGCAGCCAGGGACAGGGGGCCTACAATGAGCAGTTCTTC.

V is TRBV7-2 and J is TRBJ1-2; 7 bases align to TRBD1. In germline, CDR1 is SGHTA, CDR2 FQGNSA. The CDR3 has 17 residues. The J segment lost 1 base and the V segment lost 2 bases, leaving 10 bases of the junction unmatched. CDR3 coding DNA: TGTGCCAGCAGCTTAACGGCGGGACAGTGGCGTAACTATGGCTACACCTTC. Its protein product is CASSLTAGQWRNYGYTF.

The rearrangement links TRBV4-3 to TRBJ1-2; TRBD1 is a possible D gene (5 bases). Between the trimmed V and J ends, which lost 4 bases and 0 bases, there was a span of 15 bases. The germline V gene has CDR1 LGHNA and CDR2 YSLEER. This CDR3 has 16 amino acids. CDR3 loop: CASSPMTDSPNYGYTF. The CDR3 DNA follows: TGCGCCAGCAGCCCCATGACCGACAGTCCTAACTATGGCTACACCTTC.

This chain connects TRBV7-3 to TRBJ2-1, with D maybe TRBD2 (5 bases). Deletions cut 5 bases from V and 1 base from J, with 12 bases between. Germline-derived CDR1 and CDR2 are SGHTA and FQGTGA. The CDR3 totals 15 residues. CDR3 bases: TGTGCCAGCAGCCCCCGGACTGAGTCCTACAATGAGCAGTTCTTC. This gives the protein CASSPRTESYNEQFF.

The chain is built from TRBV5-8 and TRBJ1-3, with D possibly matching TRBD1 (6 bases). Trimming pared 2 bases from V and 0 bases from J, leaving 12 bases between. This CDR3 has 16 residues. CDR1 is SGHTS and CDR2 is YDEGEE in the germline V gene. The chain's CDR3 is CASSFRGQYSGNTIYF. CDR3 nucleotides: TGTGCCAGCAGCTTCAGAGGACAGTACTCTGGAAACACCATATATTTT.

The gene calls are TRBV11-2 and TRBJ2-6; D is ambiguous. The germline CDR1 and CDR2 sequences are SGHAT and FQNNGV. The CDR3 extends over 15 amino acids. With 5 bases removed from V and 0 bases from J, the gap between germline ends came to 8 bases. The CDR3 region is CASSEPTSGANVLTF. CDR3 DNA sequence: TGTGCCAGCAGCGAACCTACCTCTGGGGCCAACGTCCTGACTTTC. The whole variable domain, remainder taken from reference TRBV11-2 and TRBJ2-6, is EAGVAQSPRYKIIEKRQSVAFWCNPISGHATLYWYQQILGQGPKLLIQFQNNGVVDDSQLPKDRFSAERLKGVDSTLKIQPAKLEDSAVYLCASSEPTSGANVLTFGAGSRLTVL.

J is TRBJ2-7 and V is TRBV5-1; D might be TRBD2 (6 bases). Trimming pared 6 bases from V and 1 base from J, leaving 11 bases between. The germline CDR1 and CDR2 sequences are SGHRS and YFSETQ. CDR3 length: 13 residues. The CDR3 bases are TGCGCCAGCACGCTGGGGGGATCCTACGAGCAGTACTTC. Translation gives CASTLGGSYEQYF.